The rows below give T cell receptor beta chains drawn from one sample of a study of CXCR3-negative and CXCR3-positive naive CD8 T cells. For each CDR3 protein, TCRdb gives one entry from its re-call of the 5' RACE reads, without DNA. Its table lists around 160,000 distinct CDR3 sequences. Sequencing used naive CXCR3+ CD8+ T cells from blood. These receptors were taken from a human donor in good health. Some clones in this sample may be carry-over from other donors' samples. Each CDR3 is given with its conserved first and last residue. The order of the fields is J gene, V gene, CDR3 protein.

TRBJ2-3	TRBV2	CASKILGAGTDTQYF
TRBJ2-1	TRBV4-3	CSSSQEGRNNEQFF
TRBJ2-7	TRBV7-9	CASSWNPGQGSHEQYF
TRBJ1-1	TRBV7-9	CASSFGQGADTEAFF
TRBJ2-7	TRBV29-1	CSVEGQDSSHSYEQYF
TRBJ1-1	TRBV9	CASSVSDRERTEAFF
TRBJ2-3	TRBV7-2	CASSLVAGGRDTQYF
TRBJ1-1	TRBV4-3	CASSQYPGNTEAFF
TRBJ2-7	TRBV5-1	CASSADSYYEQYF
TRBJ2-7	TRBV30	CTWDPGTTYEQYF
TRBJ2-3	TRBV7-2	CASSHSGATSTDTQYF
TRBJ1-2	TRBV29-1	CSAILRTSFESYTF
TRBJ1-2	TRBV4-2	CASSQPPMGGNYGYTF
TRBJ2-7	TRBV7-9	CASSLTVDAGGEQYF
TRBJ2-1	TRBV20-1	CSAEPRDAYNEQFF
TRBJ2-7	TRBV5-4	CASSFTPASEQYF
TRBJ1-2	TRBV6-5	CASSGAGPPPAEGYTF
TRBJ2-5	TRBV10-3	CAISEGTSGSQETQYF
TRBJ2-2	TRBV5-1	CASSLASSRNGELFF
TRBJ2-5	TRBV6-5	CASTQAGGQETQYF
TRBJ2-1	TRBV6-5	CASSYSIGTGNEQFF
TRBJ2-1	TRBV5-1	CASSLQPNEQFF